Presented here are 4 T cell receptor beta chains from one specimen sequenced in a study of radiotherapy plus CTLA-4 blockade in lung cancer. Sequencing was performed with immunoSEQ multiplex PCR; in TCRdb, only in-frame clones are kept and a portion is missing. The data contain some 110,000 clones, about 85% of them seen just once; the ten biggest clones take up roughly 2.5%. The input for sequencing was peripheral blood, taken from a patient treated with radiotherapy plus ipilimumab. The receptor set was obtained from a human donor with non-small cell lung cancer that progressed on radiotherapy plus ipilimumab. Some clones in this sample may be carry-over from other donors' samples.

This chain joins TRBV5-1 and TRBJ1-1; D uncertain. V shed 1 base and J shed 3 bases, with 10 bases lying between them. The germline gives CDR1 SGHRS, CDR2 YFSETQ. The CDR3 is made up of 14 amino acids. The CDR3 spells CASSLRNQDTEAFF. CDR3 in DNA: TGCGCCAGCAGCTTGAGGAATCAGGACACTGAAGCTTTCTTT.

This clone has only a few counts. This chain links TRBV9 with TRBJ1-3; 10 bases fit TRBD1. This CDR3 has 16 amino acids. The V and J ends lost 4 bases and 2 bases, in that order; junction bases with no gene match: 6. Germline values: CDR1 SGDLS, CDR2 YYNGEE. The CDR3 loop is CASSNRQGAPGNTIYF. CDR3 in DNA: TGTGCCAGCAGCAACCGACAGGGGGCGCCTGGAAACACCATATATTTT.

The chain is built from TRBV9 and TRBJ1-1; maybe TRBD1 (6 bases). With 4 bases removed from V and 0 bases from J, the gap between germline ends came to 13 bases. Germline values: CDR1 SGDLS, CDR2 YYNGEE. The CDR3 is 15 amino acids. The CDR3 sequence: CASSRGGQLNTEAFF. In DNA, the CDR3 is TGTGCCAGCAGCCGCGGGGGGCAGCTGAACACTGAAGCTTTCTTT. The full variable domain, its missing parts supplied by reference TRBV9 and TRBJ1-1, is DSGVTQTPKHLITATGQRVTLRCSPRSGDLSVYWYQQSLDQGLQFLIQYYNGEERAKGNILERFSAQQFPDLHSELNLSSLELGDSALYFCASSRGGQLNTEAFFGQGTRLTVV.

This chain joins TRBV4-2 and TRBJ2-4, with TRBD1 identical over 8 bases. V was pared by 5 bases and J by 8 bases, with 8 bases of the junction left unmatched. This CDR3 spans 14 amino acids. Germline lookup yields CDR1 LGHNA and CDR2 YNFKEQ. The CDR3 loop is CASSSGQGVHIQYF. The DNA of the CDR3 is TGTGCCAGCAGCTCAGGACAGGGTGTACACATTCAGTACTTC.